Shown below are 28 T cell receptor beta chains from a single sample sequenced in a study of OX40 agonist ivuxolimab in advanced cancers. The data were produced by immunoSEQ multiplex PCR, yet TCRdb's version contains in-frame clones alone and is incomplete. Of about 80,000 clones detected, around 93% appear once; the ten largest clones hold roughly 9%. Sequencing used CD4+ or CD8+ T cells sorted from blood, obtained in a trial of the OX40 agonist ivuxolimab. These receptor sequences come from an adult with an advanced solid tumor such as melanoma, head and neck, liver or kidney cancer.

V and J are TRBV7-6 and TRBJ2-1; no reliable D call. The germline V gene has CDR1 SGHVS and CDR2 FNYEAQ. The CDR3 has 13 amino acids. The germline V and J ends were trimmed by 1 base and 10 bases, with 11 bases remaining between them. CDR3 nucleotide sequence: TGTGCCAGCAGCTTAGTGGTGGGCGACGAGCAGTTCTTC. This translates into CASSLVVGDEQFF.

This sequence joins TRBV6-1 and TRBJ1-4, with D perhaps matching TRBD1 (5 bases). CDR3 size: 15 residues. The germline gives CDR1 MNHNS, CDR2 SASEGT. Deletions cut 6 bases from V and 7 bases from J, with 18 bases between. The CDR3 spells CASSPLWGPFEKLFF. The CDR3, as DNA: TGTGCCAGCAGCCCCCTGTGGGGACCTTTTGAAAAACTGTTTTTT.

The genes are TRBV9 and TRBJ2-2; TRBD1 matches 9 bases. The germline V gene has CDR1 SGDLS and CDR2 YYNGEE. There are 16 residues in the CDR3. V lost 3 bases to trimming and J lost 3 bases; unmatched junction nucleotides: 6. DNA for the CDR3: TGTGCCAGCAGCGACCTCGGGGACAGGGACACCGGGGAGCTGTTTTTT. This gives the protein CASSDLGDRDTGELFF.

This chain uses TRBV5-1 with TRBJ2-1, with D perhaps assigned TRBD1 or TRBD2 (6 bases each). Per the germline V gene, CDR1 is SGHRS and CDR2 is YFSETQ. There are 12 residues in the CDR3. Trimming cost V 5 bases and J 4 bases, with 7 bases left between them. The CDR3 DNA is TGCGCCAGCAGAGGGGGGTACAATGAGCAGTTCTTC. Protein product: CASRGGYNEQFF.

The chain couples TRBV5-8 to TRBJ1-2; 8 bases are shared with TRBD1. This CDR3 comprises 14 residues. Trimming removed 3 bases from V and 4 bases from J; junction bases left unmatched: 5. The V gene's germline CDR1 is SGHTS and CDR2 YDEGEE. The CDR3 reads CASSYRQGSYGYTF. CDR3 nucleotide sequence: TGTGCCAGCAGCTACCGACAGGGGAGCTATGGCTACACCTTC.

The chain has TRBV11-3 and TRBJ1-6; D is uncertain. Germline-derived CDR1 and CDR2 are SGHNT and YENEEA. Trimming shortened V by 2 bases and J by 0 bases, and 5 bases separated the two germline ends. This CDR3 spans 15 amino acids. DNA for the CDR3: TGTGCCAGCAGCTTAACGAGCTCCTATAATTCACCCCTCCACTTT. It is translated as CASSLTSSYNSPLHF.

This clone has only a few counts. The V gene is TRBV10-3, the J gene TRBJ2-7, with unresolved D. Germline CDR1 reads ENHRY; CDR2 reads SYGVKD. The CDR3 is 15 residues long. Trimming pared 0 bases from V and 3 bases from J, leaving 12 bases between. CDR3 nucleotide sequence: TGTGCCATCAGTGAGTCGATCAGTGTGGGCTACGAGCAGTACTTC. Amino acids: CAISESISVGYEQYF.

The V call is TRBV27, the J call TRBJ2-7; 7 nucleotides match TRBD1. Germline assignment: CDR1 MNHEY and CDR2 SMNVEV (reference sequence). Trimming took 10 bases from V and 3 from J; bases not matched to a gene: 15. This CDR3 has 15 residues. As DNA, the CDR3 is TGTGCCACCGCCAAGGGGGCACCGGGGTTCTACGAGCAGTACTTC. The encoded protein is CATAKGAPGFYEQYF.

V usage is TRBV6-5 and J usage is TRBJ1-1; D gene ambiguous. V lost 1 base and J 1 base, leaving 7 bases between the germline ends. The germline V gene encodes CDR1 MNHEY and CDR2 SVGAGI. The CDR3 is 14 residues long. The CDR3 sequence is CASSYLGQNTEAFF. CDR3 DNA sequence: TGTGCCAGCAGTTACTTAGGGCAGAACACTGAAGCTTTCTTT.

The chain recombines TRBV5-4 with TRBJ2-2, with D perhaps TRBD2 (5 bases). The CDR3 runs 15 residues. Trimming removed 4 bases at V and 3 bases at J, with 13 bases between. From germline, CDR1 is SGHNT and CDR2 YYREEE (reference sequence). The CDR3 DNA reads TGTGCCAGCAGCCCCACGGACTTAGACACCGGGGAGCTGTTTTTT. This sequence encodes CASSPTDLDTGELFF.

The rearrangement joins TRBV19 to TRBJ1-2; D not certain. From germline, CDR1 is LNHDA and CDR2 SQIVND (reference sequence). V lost 6 bases and J lost 2, with 10 bases in between. CDR3 length: 13 residues. CDR3 sequence: CASSPGPNYGYTF. CDR3 bases: TGTGCCAGTAGCCCGGGTCCGAACTATGGCTACACCTTC.

The chain carries TRBV5-1 and TRBJ2-7, with TRBD1 matching 8 bases. Germline CDR1 SGHRS, CDR2 YFSETQ. The CDR3 is 14 amino acids. V shed 2 bases and J 0 bases; nucleotides not matched to a gene: 1. CDR3 sequence (DNA): TGCGCCAGCAGCTTCGGGACAGGCTCCTACGAGCAGTACTTC. Translation: CASSFGTGSYEQYF.

The chain carries TRBV11-2 and TRBJ2-7, with TRBD1 identical over 11 bases. The J segment lost 4 bases and the V segment lost 5 bases, leaving 4 bases of the junction unmatched. Germline CDR1 is SGHAT and CDR2 is FQNNGV. The CDR3 is 14 amino acids. In DNA, the CDR3 is TGTGCCAGCAGCCGGGACAGGGGGTCGTACGAGCAGTACTTC. Translation gives CASSRDRGSYEQYF.

The rearrangement uses TRBV5-6 and TRBJ2-1; D gene unclear. Germline CDR1 is SGHDT and CDR2 is YYEEEE. The CDR3 length is 15 residues. V lost 2 bases to trimming and J lost 0 bases, with 9 bases between them. DNA of the CDR3: TGTGCCAGCAGCTTCCAGTTTAGCTCCTACAATGAGCAGTTCTTC. Translating it yields CASSFQFSSYNEQFF.

J is TRBJ2-2 and V is TRBV27; D possibly corresponds to TRBD1 (5 bases). CDR1 and CDR2 from the germline V gene are MNHEY and SMNVEV (reference sequence). V was trimmed by 5 bases and J by 7 bases, leaving 8 bases between them. This CDR3 has 12 amino acids. The CDR3 coding sequence is TGTGCCAGCAGTAGGGGTATCGGGGAGCTGTTTTTT. Translating it yields CASSRGIGELFF.

The genes are TRBV4-1 and TRBJ2-3; D might be TRBD2 (5 bases). The CDR3 runs to 17 residues. V was clipped by 0 bases and J by 2 bases, with 15 bases between them. In germline, CDR1 is MGHRA, CDR2 YSYEKL. CDR3 bases: TGCGCCAGCAGCCAAGATCCTATTAGCGAGTTCACAGATACGCAGTATTTT. This encodes CASSQDPISEFTDTQYF.

The chain has TRBV19 and TRBJ1-1; 10 nucleotides agree with TRBD1. Trimming cost V 6 bases and J 6 bases; bases outside gene matches: 13. The length of the CDR3 is 16 residues. The germline V gene has CDR1 LNHDA and CDR2 SQIVND (reference sequence). CDR3 loop: CASSHPWTGGFSEAFF. The DNA for the CDR3 is TGTGCCAGTAGCCACCCCTGGACAGGGGGTTTTTCTGAAGCTTTCTTT.

V usage is TRBV4-1 and J usage is TRBJ1-2; D perhaps matches TRBD1 (6 bases). There are 17 residues in the CDR3. Germline CDR1 reads MGHRA; CDR2 reads YSYEKL. Between the trimmed V and J ends, which lost 0 bases and 1 base, there was a span of 15 bases. The CDR3 spells CASSQERAGGDNYGYTF. For the CDR3, the DNA is TGCGCCAGCAGCCAAGAACGGGCTGGGGGCGATAACTATGGCTACACCTTC.

This chain joins TRBV25-1 and TRBJ1-5; TRBD1 matches 10 bases. From germline, CDR1 is MGHDK and CDR2 SYGVNS. The CDR3 extends over 16 amino acids. V dropped 4 bases and J dropped 2; count of bases not matched to a gene: 5. The CDR3 DNA sequence: TGTGCCAGCAGTGGGGACAGGGGAGGGTGCAATCAGCCCCAGCATTTT. This encodes CASSGDRGGCNQPQHF.

This chain connects TRBV6-5 to TRBJ2-5; tentatively, D is TRBD1 or TRBD2 (6 bases each). The CDR3 spans 16 residues. The V gene's germline CDR1 is MNHEY and CDR2 SVGAGI. Trimming stripped 2 bases from V and 4 bases from J, with 17 bases between. CDR3 nucleotide sequence: TGTGCCAGCAGTTACCTCGAAACGGGGGCCGGAGAGACCCAGTACTTC. Its translation: CASSYLETGAGETQYF.

The sample holds one count of this clone. The CDR3 coding sequence is TGTGCCAGCAGTTTGATGGCACCCGTTTATGGCTACACCTTC. Protein: CASSLMAPVYGYTF. The gene calls are TRBV2 and TRBJ1-2; no definite D call. CDR1 and CDR2 (germline): SNHLY, FYNNEI. The CDR3 loop spans 14 amino acids. Trimming took 5 bases from V and 5 from J, leaving 15 bases between them.

The chain combines TRBV5-1 with TRBJ2-7; D is possibly TRBD1 (5 bases). The ends were cut back, 4 bases at V and 2 bases at J, with 16 bases in the middle. Germline CDR1 is SGHRS and CDR2 is YFSETQ. The CDR3 runs to 15 residues. The CDR3 coding sequence is TGCGCCAGCAGCCACTCCGGGCAGGGCGCCTACGAGCAGTACTTC. Residues: CASSHSGQGAYEQYF.

The CDR3 loop reads CASSLEHNQPQHF. Written as DNA, the CDR3 is TGTGCCAGCAGCTTAGAACACAATCAGCCCCAGCATTTT. V usage is TRBV7-9 and J usage is TRBJ1-5; D gene ambiguous. The CDR3 has 13 amino acids. V gave up 1 base and J gave up 3 bases, with 4 bases separating them. CDR1 SEHNR and CDR2 FQNEAQ come from the germline V gene (reference sequence).

By proportion, this clone is medium-sized (0.01 to 0.1%). The chain has TRBV5-4 and TRBJ2-5, with TRBD2 identical over 9 bases. V lost 3 bases to trimming and J lost 3 bases; unmatched junction nucleotides: 9. CDR1 and CDR2 (germline): SGHNT, YYREEE (reference sequence). The CDR3 is made up of 16 amino acids. CDR3 residues: CASSSKSGGIEETQYF. The CDR3 DNA reads TGTGCCAGCAGCTCCAAGAGCGGGGGGATAGAAGAGACCCAGTACTTC.

This clone was observed a single time. V and J are TRBV18 and TRBJ1-1; D may be TRBD1 (6 bases). The CDR3 spans 15 residues. From germline, CDR1 is KGHSH and CDR2 LQKENI. V dropped 6 bases and J dropped 6 bases, with 20 bases sitting between them. The DNA for the CDR3 is TGTGCCAGCTCCCAGGGGCCAGGGACGATCGCTGAAGCTTTCTTT. This encodes CASSQGPGTIAEAFF.

This sequence joins TRBV5-6 and TRBJ2-7, with a possible D match to TRBD1 (5 bases). Trimming cost V 4 bases and J 5 bases, with 13 bases left between them. This CDR3 is built from 13 residues. Germline CDR1 and CDR2: SGHDT and YYEEEE. CDR3 loop: CASSPGIVHEQYF. The DNA of the CDR3 is TGTGCCAGCAGCCCAGGGATCGTCCACGAGCAGTACTTC.

The V gene is TRBV7-2, the J gene TRBJ1-5; tentatively, D is TRBD1 (5 bases). The length of the CDR3 is 15 residues. V lost 5 bases to trimming and J lost 4 bases, with 15 bases between them. CDR1 is SGHTA, CDR2 FQGNSA, per germline. CDR3 coding DNA: TGTGCCAGCAGCACCCCCGGGACGGAGAATCAGCCCCAGCATTTT. Amino acids: CASSTPGTENQPQHF.

The V call is TRBV5-1, the J call TRBJ2-3; D remains ambiguous. CDR3 length equals 13 residues. Per the germline V gene, CDR1 is SGHRS and CDR2 is YFSETQ. Trimming pared 0 bases from V and 3 bases from J, leaving 5 bases between. The CDR3 reads CASSLEGTDTQYF. As DNA, the CDR3 is TGCGCCAGCAGCTTGGAGGGTACAGATACGCAGTATTTT.